This TCR beta chain was documented in a study of Ad26.COV2.S vaccination and SARS-CoV-2 variants. The overall study: A participant enrolled in the COV1001 Ad26.COV2.S trial arm provided the sample.

Sequencing used immunoSEQ multiplex PCR; TCRdb keeps in-frame clones, though not all of them. The sample holds 400,000 to 500,000 clones, roughly 87% seen once. The treatment was: about 20 received Ad26.COV2.S at low or high dose, single or two shots; about 5 received placebo; per-sample allocation not given. Sampling happened 63 days after the first vaccine or placebo injection. Vaccination used an Ad26 vector expressing Wuhan-strain SARS-CoV-2 spike. The germline CDR1 and CDR2 sequences are LNHNV and YYDKDF (reference sequence). Trimming shortened V by 0 bases and J by 5 bases, and 23 bases separated the two germline ends. This CDR3 has 18 amino acids. Points on this clone: The antigen is not known.

Study-wide points: Across vaccine and placebo recipients, the breadth of non-spike TCRs was similar.

V is TRBV15 and J is TRBJ2-7, with D tentatively TRBD1 (6 bases). This clonotype was sampled from a person between 18 and 60 years old who received the Ad26.COV2.S COVID-19 vaccine or a placebo. Sequencing was performed on peripheral blood, taken in a trial of Ad26.COV2.S vaccine versus placebo. The CDR3 nucleotides are TGTGCCACCAGCAGAGATATCATCGGCCCCCGACAGGTCCACGAGCAGTACTTC. Translation gives CATSRDIIGPRQVHEQYF.